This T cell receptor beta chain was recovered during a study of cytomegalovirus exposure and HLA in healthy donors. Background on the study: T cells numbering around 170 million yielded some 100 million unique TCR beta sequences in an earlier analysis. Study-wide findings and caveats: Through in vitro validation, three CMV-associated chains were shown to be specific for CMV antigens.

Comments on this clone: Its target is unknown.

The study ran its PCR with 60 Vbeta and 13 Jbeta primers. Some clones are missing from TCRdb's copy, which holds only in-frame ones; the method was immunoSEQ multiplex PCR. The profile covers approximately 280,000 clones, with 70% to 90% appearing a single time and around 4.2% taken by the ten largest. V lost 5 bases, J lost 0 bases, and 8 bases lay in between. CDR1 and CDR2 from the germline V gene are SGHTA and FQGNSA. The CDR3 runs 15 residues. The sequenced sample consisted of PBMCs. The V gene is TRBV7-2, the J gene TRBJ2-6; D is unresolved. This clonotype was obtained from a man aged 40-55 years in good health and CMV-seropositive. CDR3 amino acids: CASSLPRSGANVLTF. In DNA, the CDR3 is TGTGCCAGCAGCCTCCCCCGCTCTGGGGCCAACGTCCTGACTTTC.